Listed below are T cell receptor beta chains from one sample, sequenced in a study of blood T cells in healthy people across ages. One entry per CDR3 protein, called by TCRdb with MiXCR from the 5' RACE reads. The sample includes approximately 1.5 million distinct CDR3 sequences, roughly 32% seen only once; the top ten take over 9%. Sequencing was performed on blood. The source is a woman between 25 and 40 years old in good health. CDR3s include the opening cysteine and the closing phenylalanine or tryptophan. A D gene is named only where the DNA matches it firmly. A clone size is listed for some rows: how often the clone was seen (once, few, many), or a class if it is expanded.

-	TRBV27	TRBJ2-1	-	TGTGCCAGCAGTTTATCATGGCGGGGTCTGTGGAGTGAGCAGTTCTTC	CASSLSWRGLWSEQFF
many	TRBV7-8	TRBJ2-3	-	TGTGCCAGCAGCTTAGAGGGCACCAGCACAGATACGCAGTATTTT	CASSLEGTSTDTQYF
-	TRBV7-8	TRBJ2-2	-	TGTGCCAGCAAAGGGGCTTTTGGCACCGGGGAGCTGTTTTTT	CASKGAFGTGELFF
-	TRBV14	TRBJ2-1	TRBD2	TGTGCCAGCAGCCACGGCCCTTTGACTAGCGGGAGGAACAATGAGCAGTTCTTC	CASSHGPLTSGRNNEQFF
many	TRBV5-1	TRBJ2-7	-	TGCGCCAGCAGCTTACGGGACTTGGAATACGAGCAGTACTTC	CASSLRDLEYEQYF
-	TRBV9	TRBJ1-2	TRBD1	TGTGCCAGCAGCGACCCCAGGGGGCATGGCTACACCTTC	CASSDPRGHGYTF
-	TRBV10-1	TRBJ1-1	TRBD1	TGCGCCAGCAGTGAGTCCAGGGGGGCCGGTCGCGAAGCTTTCTTT	CASSESRGAGREAFF
few	TRBV29-1	TRBJ1-2	TRBD1	TGCAGCGTTGAAGACCAGGGGGGAAGCTATGGCTACACCTTC	CSVEDQGGSYGYTF
few	TRBV7-2	TRBJ1-5	-	TGTGCCAGCAGCTTAGTGTACGGTAGCAATCAGCCCCAGCATTTT	CASSLVYGSNQPQHF
few	TRBV7-2	TRBJ2-7	-	TGTGCCAGCAGCCCCCACCGGACCTACGAGCAGTACTTC	CASSPHRTYEQYF
many	TRBV4-1	TRBJ2-7	TRBD2	TGCGCCAGCAGCCAAGATCTTAAGGGACTAGCAGCCTACGAGCAGTACTTC	CASSQDLKGLAAYEQYF
-	TRBV9	TRBJ2-7	TRBD2	TGTGCCAGCAGCGTAGCCCCCCCCGGGGACTACCATTGCGAGCAGTACTTC	CASSVAPPGDYHCEQYF
few	TRBV4-1	TRBJ2-3	-	TGCGCCAGCAGCCAAGGGGCTAGAGATACGCAGTATTTT	CASSQGARDTQYF
-	TRBV28	TRBJ2-3	TRBD1	TGTGCCAGCAGAACCTCCGGGACAGGGGGCGGTAAAGATACGCAGTATTTT	CASRTSGTGGGKDTQYF